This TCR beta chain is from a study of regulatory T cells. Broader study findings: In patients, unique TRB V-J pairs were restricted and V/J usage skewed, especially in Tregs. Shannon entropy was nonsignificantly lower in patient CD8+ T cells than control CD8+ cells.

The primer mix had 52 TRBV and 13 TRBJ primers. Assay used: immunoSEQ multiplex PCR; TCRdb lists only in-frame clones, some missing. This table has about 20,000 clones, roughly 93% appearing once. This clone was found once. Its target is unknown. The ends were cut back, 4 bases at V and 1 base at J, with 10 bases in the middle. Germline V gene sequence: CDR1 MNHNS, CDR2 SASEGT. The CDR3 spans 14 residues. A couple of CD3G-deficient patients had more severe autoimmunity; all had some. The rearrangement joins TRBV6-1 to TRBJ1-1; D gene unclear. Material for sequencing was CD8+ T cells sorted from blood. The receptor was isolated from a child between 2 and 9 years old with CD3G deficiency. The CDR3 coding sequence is TGTGCCAGCAGTGCGGCGGAGGAGAACACTGAAGCTTTCTTT. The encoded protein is CASSAAEENTEAFF.